These 22 T cell receptor beta chains share one sample of origin, sequenced in a study of blood T cell repertoires in COVID-19. The repertoire was sequenced with immunoSEQ multiplex PCR; TCRdb's copy has only in-frame clones and lacks some. The table includes under 250,000 clones, 80% detected once. Sequenced sample: PBMCs or T cells enriched from blood (not recorded which). These receptors were taken from a man in his thirties or forties with acute COVID-19.

The genes are TRBV7-9 and TRBJ1-5; maybe TRBD1 (6 bases). V shed 5 bases and J shed 3 bases, with 14 bases lying between them. The CDR3 extends over 15 amino acids. Germline-derived CDR1 and CDR2 are SEHNR and FQNEAQ (reference sequence). CDR3 nucleotide sequence: TGTGCCAGCAGCACGAGGACAGTCTCCAATCAGCCCCAGCATTTT. Translating it yields CASSTRTVSNQPQHF.

This sequence joins TRBV5-1 and TRBJ2-1; a possible D gene is TRBD2 (6 bases). The V gene lost 5 bases and the J gene lost 1 base, with 19 bases spanning the gap. CDR1 is SGHRS and CDR2 is YFSETQ in the germline V gene. The CDR3 covers 17 residues. CDR3 region: CASSHLGSGLSYNEQFF. The DNA for the CDR3 is TGCGCCAGCAGTCACCTGGGTAGCGGACTTTCCTACAATGAGCAGTTCTTC. The complete variable domain, with remaining parts taken from reference TRBV5-1 and TRBJ2-1, reads KAGVTQTPRYLIKTRGQQVTLSCSPISGHRSVSWYQQTPGQGLQFLFEYFSETQRNKGNFPGRFSGRQFSNSRSEMNVSTLELGDSALYLCASSHLGSGLSYNEQFFGPGTRLTVL.

The chain has TRBV2 and TRBJ1-4, with 8 bases lining up with TRBD1. Trimming removed 6 bases from V and 6 bases from J; junction bases left unmatched: 3. CDR3 length equals 13 residues. Looked up from germline, CDR1 is SNHLY and CDR2 is FYNNEI. CDR3 in amino acids: CASSATGDEKLFF. The CDR3 region has the DNA TGTGCCAGCAGCGCGACAGGGGATGAAAAACTGTTTTTT.

This chain connects TRBV30 to TRBJ1-2; no clear D. The V gene's germline CDR1 is GTSNPN and CDR2 SVGIG (reference sequence). V gave up 0 bases and J gave up 4 bases, with 15 bases separating them. This CDR3 is 15 amino acids long. In nucleotides, the CDR3 is TGTGCCTGGAGTGTATTTCCCCGAAGAGGCTATGGCTACACCTTC. Amino acid sequence: CAWSVFPRRGYGYTF.

The rearrangement links TRBV9 to TRBJ2-3, with D possibly being TRBD1 (5 bases). This CDR3 spans 13 amino acids. Trimming pared 0 bases from V and 7 bases from J, leaving 9 bases between. Per the germline V gene, CDR1 is SGDLS and CDR2 is YYNGEE. This chain's CDR3 is CASSVVAGHTQYF. DNA for the CDR3: TGTGCCAGCAGCGTAGTAGCAGGGCATACGCAGTATTTT.

This clone was counted only a few times. The chain carries TRBV28 and TRBJ1-5; D call uncertain. CDR1 and CDR2 from the germline V gene are MDHEN and SYDVKM. V was clipped by 5 bases and J by 4 bases, with 12 bases between them. This CDR3 region has 14 residues. CDR3 in amino acids: CASSPPHLNQPQHF. Here the CDR3 DNA reads TGTGCCAGCAGTCCCCCCCACTTGAATCAGCCCCAGCATTTT.

This clone appeared once. The J gene is TRBJ2-7, the V gene TRBV5-4, with 7 positions matching TRBD2. CDR3 length: 14 amino acids. The germline CDR1 and CDR2 sequences are SGHNT and YYREEE (reference sequence). V trimming: 1 base; J trimming: 7 bases; junction bases outside the gene matches: 8. This chain's CDR3 is CASSLPGGIGEQYF. In nucleotides, the CDR3 is TGTGCCAGCAGCTTGCCCGGGGGGATAGGAGAGCAGTACTTC. Supplemented by reference TRBV5-4 and TRBJ2-7, the full variable domain reads ETGVTQSPTHLIKTRGQQVTLRCSSQSGHNTVSWYQQALGQGPQFIFQYYREEENGRGNFPPRFSGLQFPNYSSELNVNALELDDSALYLCASSLPGGIGEQYFGPGTRLTVT.

This chain connects TRBV5-1 to TRBJ1-4, with TRBD1 as a possible D gene (6 bases). The CDR3 length is 14 residues. In germline, CDR1 is SGHRS, CDR2 YFSETQ. V was cut by 0 bases and J by 8 bases, with 11 bases left in between. Here the CDR3 reads CASSLVGAGEKLFF. The CDR3, as DNA: TGCGCCAGCAGCTTGGTGGGGGCCGGGGAAAAACTGTTTTTT.

In this sample, this clone turned up a few times. J is TRBJ1-3 and V is TRBV4-1, with a tentative D call TRBD1 (6 bases). With 5 bases removed from V and 0 bases from J, the gap between germline ends came to 20 bases. Per the germline V gene, CDR1 is MGHRA and CDR2 is YSYEKL. CDR3 length: 18 amino acids. CDR3 sequence: CASSLQLRRDNSGNTIYF. In DNA, the CDR3 is TGCGCCAGCAGCTTACAACTTCGCAGGGACAACTCTGGAAACACCATATATTTT.

The V gene is TRBV27, the J gene TRBJ1-5; no clear D. The CDR3 covers 15 residues. Trimming cost V 3 bases and J 0 bases, with 9 bases left between them. Germline CDR1 reads MNHEY; CDR2 reads SMNVEV (reference sequence). CDR3 nucleotide sequence: TGTGCCAGCAGTTTTAGTTTCTATAGCAATCAGCCCCAGCATTTT. Amino acids: CASSFSFYSNQPQHF.

This clone has more than one count but fewer than ten. The chain couples TRBV7-9 to TRBJ1-5; the D gene is possibly TRBD1 (5 bases). Germline V gene lookup returns CDR1 SEHNR and CDR2 FQNEAQ (reference sequence). This CDR3 spans 17 amino acids. Trimming left V 1 base short and J 0 bases short, with 13 bases between. The CDR3 DNA is TGTGCCAGCAGCTTAGTATCGGCAGGGTTTAGCAATCAGCCCCAGCATTTT. It is translated as CASSLVSAGFSNQPQHF. The entire variable domain, with the rest obtained from reference TRBV7-9 and TRBJ1-5, is as follows: DTGVSQNPRHKITKRGQNVTFRCDPISEHNRLYWYRQTLGQGPEFLTYFQNEAQLEKSRLLSDRFSAERPKGSFSTLEIQRTEQGDSAMYLCASSLVSAGFSNQPQHFGDGTRLSIL.

This chain joins TRBV12-5 and TRBJ1-6, with D perhaps TRBD1 (6 bases). The CDR3 has 16 amino acids. The V gene's germline CDR1 is LGHNT and CDR2 FRNRAP. Trimming took 3 bases from V and 8 from J, leaving 17 bases between them. The CDR3 bases are TGTGCTAGTGGTTTCAACAGGGAGAATCTGGATTCACCCCTCCACTTT. Translated, it gives CASGFNRENLDSPLHF.

The chain recombines TRBV5-4 with TRBJ2-7; D is unclear. The V end lost 0 bases, the J end lost 0 bases, and 7 bases lay between the germline ends. The germline CDR1 and CDR2 sequences are SGHNT and YYREEE (reference sequence). The CDR3 is 14 amino acids. CDR3 sequence: CASSLDLYSYEQYF. The CDR3 bases are TGTGCCAGCAGCTTGGACTTATACTCCTACGAGCAGTACTTC.

The rearrangement joins TRBV6-5 to TRBJ1-5; 10 bases map to TRBD1. Germline CDR1 and CDR2: MNHEY and SVGAGI. Losses at the gene ends were 6 bases for V and 4 bases for J; bases not matched to a gene: 3. This CDR3 comprises 14 residues. The CDR3 sequence: CASRGGQGNQPQHF. Here the CDR3 DNA reads TGTGCCAGCAGGGGGGGACAGGGGAATCAGCCCCAGCATTTT.

This chain connects TRBV2 to TRBJ2-1; 14 bases align to TRBD2. Per the germline V gene, CDR1 is SNHLY and CDR2 is FYNNEI. This CDR3 is built from 14 residues. V lost 8 bases, J lost 9 bases, and 6 bases stayed unmatched. The CDR3: CASPGLAGGTEQFF. In nucleotides, the CDR3 is TGTGCCAGCCCTGGACTAGCGGGGGGCACTGAGCAGTTCTTC. The variable domain in full, with the rest retrieved from reference TRBV2 and TRBJ2-1, is EPEVTQTPSHQVTQMGQEVILRCVPISNHLYFYWYRQILGQKVEFLVSFYNNEISEKSEIFDDQFSVERPDGSNFTLKIRSTKLEDSAMYFCASPGLAGGTEQFFGPGTRLTVL.

The chain links TRBV2 to TRBJ2-3; possible D gene TRBD2, 5 bases. The CDR3 is 15 residues long. V was pared by 7 bases and J by 0 bases, with 14 bases between. CDR1 and CDR2 from the germline V gene are SNHLY and FYNNEI. The CDR3 here is CASTRTGSSTDTQYF. The CDR3 DNA reads as TGTGCCAGCACTCGAACGGGGTCTAGCACAGATACGCAGTATTTT.

The chain is built from TRBV2 and TRBJ1-6; D not certain. The ends were cut back, 3 bases at V and 10 bases at J, with 10 bases in the middle. Per the germline V gene, CDR1 is SNHLY and CDR2 is FYNNEI. The CDR3 has 13 amino acids. The CDR3 here is CASSERVDSPLHF. In nucleotides, the CDR3 is TGTGCCAGCAGTGAGAGGGTGGACTCACCCCTCCACTTT.

V usage is TRBV30 and J usage is TRBJ1-3; 7 bases match TRBD1. Germline values: CDR1 GTSNPN, CDR2 SVGIG (reference sequence). The CDR3 sequence is 14 residues long. V gave up 5 bases and J gave up 4 bases; unmatched junction bases: 8. CDR3 in DNA: TGTGCCTGGGGTGCTGGACAGGTCGGAAACACCATATATTTT. It codes for CAWGAGQVGNTIYF.

The CDR3 DNA sequence: TGCAGCGTTGCAACTCCGGGACAGGGGGCTGGAGGCTACACCTTC. It translates to CSVATPGQGAGGYTF. J is TRBJ1-2 and V is TRBV29-1, with 12 bases identical to TRBD1. There are 15 residues in the CDR3. Germline V gene sequence: CDR1 SQVTM, CDR2 ANQGSEA. The junction had 11 bases not matched to a gene; V was cut back by 4 bases and J by 8 bases.

Note on this clone: Other DNA sequences in this specimen translate into the identical CDR3. V and J are TRBV6-6 and TRBJ1-5; no reliable D call. The germline V gene has CDR1 MNHNY and CDR2 SVGAGI (reference sequence). Between the trimmed V and J ends, which lost 0 bases and 3 bases, there was a span of 6 bases. CDR3 length: 14 amino acids. CDR3 protein: CASSYSEDNQPQHF. The CDR3 DNA follows: TGTGCCAGCAGTTACTCGGAGGACAATCAGCCCCAGCATTTT.

The chain combines TRBV2 with TRBJ1-2; 9 nucleotides align to TRBD1. The V gene's germline CDR1 is SNHLY and CDR2 FYNNEI. CDR3 size: 13 residues. Trimming took 6 bases from V and 6 from J; bases not matched to a gene: 5. CDR3 protein: CASREQGANGYTF. DNA of the CDR3: TGTGCCAGCAGAGAACAGGGGGCGAATGGCTACACCTTC.

This clone came up a few times. V is TRBV28 and J is TRBJ1-5; 7 bases agree with TRBD1. CDR3 length equals 15 residues. The V segment lost 5 bases and the J segment 6 bases; nucleotides outside the gene matches: 10. The germline V gene has CDR1 MDHEN and CDR2 SYDVKM. The CDR3 here is CASSVIRQGRQPQHF. DNA for the CDR3: TGTGCCAGCAGTGTCATCAGACAGGGCCGTCAGCCCCAGCATTTT. The variable domain in full, with the rest retrieved from reference TRBV28 and TRBJ1-5, is DVKVTQSSRYLVKRTGEKVFLECVQDMDHENMFWYRQDPGLGLRLIYFSYDVKMKEKGDIPEGYSVSREKKERFSLILESASTNQTSMYLCASSVIRQGRQPQHFGDGTRLSIL.